This is a list of T cell receptor beta chains from one sample in a study of blood T cell repertoires in COVID-19. The data were produced by immunoSEQ multiplex PCR, yet TCRdb's version contains in-frame clones alone and is incomplete. Of about 260,000 clones listed, around 84% are singletons. Sequenced sample: PBMCs or T cells enriched from blood (not recorded which). All receptors derive from a man aged 25-45 years with acute COVID-19. Each CDR3 is given with its conserved first and last residue. Fields, in order: D gene, V gene, clone size, J gene, CDR3 DNA, CDR3 protein. D genes are given only for firm matches. Clone size is shown for a subset of rows, as once, few, many or a class of expanded clone.

d_gene: -; v_gene: TRBV18; abundance: few; j_gene: TRBJ1-1; CDR3nt: TGTGCCAGCTCACCAAGGGGGAACACTGAAGCTTTCTTT; CDR3aa: CASSPRGNTEAFF
d_gene: TRBD1; v_gene: TRBV5-8; abundance: -; j_gene: TRBJ1-5; CDR3nt: TGTGCCAGCAGCGGCCGGACAGGAAGGGGCAATCAGCCCCAGCATTTT; CDR3aa: CASSGRTGRGNQPQHF
d_gene: -; v_gene: TRBV28; abundance: -; j_gene: TRBJ2-6; CDR3nt: TGTGCCAGCAGTTGGCACTCTGGGGCCAACGTCCTGACTTTC; CDR3aa: CASSWHSGANVLTF
d_gene: -; v_gene: TRBV18; abundance: -; j_gene: TRBJ2-2; CDR3nt: TGTGCCAGCTCCCAACAGGACCCCGGGGAGCTGTTTTTT; CDR3aa: CASSQQDPGELFF
d_gene: TRBD2; v_gene: TRBV4-1; abundance: -; j_gene: TRBJ2-1; CDR3nt: TGCGCCAGCAGCCAAGATTCTGGGACTAGATACAATGAGCAGTTCTTC; CDR3aa: CASSQDSGTRYNEQFF
d_gene: TRBD2; v_gene: TRBV29-1; abundance: -; j_gene: TRBJ2-2; CDR3nt: TGCAGCGTTGTTCTCTGGGGCCGGGAGGGCACCGGGGAGCTGTTTTTT; CDR3aa: CSVVLWGREGTGELFF
d_gene: TRBD1; v_gene: TRBV25-1; abundance: -; j_gene: TRBJ1-2; CDR3nt: TGTGCCAGCAGCCGAGCGACAGGGGTGGGCTATGGCTACACCTTC; CDR3aa: CASSRATGVGYGYTF
d_gene: TRBD1; v_gene: TRBV6-5; abundance: -; j_gene: TRBJ2-1; CDR3nt: TGTGCCAGCAGGGGACAGGGCTCCTACAATGAGCAGTTCTTC; CDR3aa: CASRGQGSYNEQFF
d_gene: TRBD1; v_gene: TRBV5-8; abundance: -; j_gene: TRBJ1-4; CDR3nt: TGTGCCAGCAGGTCCGGGACAGGGGCGCTAAATGAAAAACTGTTTTTT; CDR3aa: CASRSGTGALNEKLFF
d_gene: TRBD1; v_gene: TRBV5-1; abundance: -; j_gene: TRBJ1-6; CDR3nt: TGCGCCAGCAGCAGCACAGGGGGGGATTCACCCCTCCACTTT; CDR3aa: CASSSTGGDSPLHF
d_gene: -; v_gene: TRBV5-1; abundance: -; j_gene: TRBJ1-2; CDR3nt: TGCGCCAGCAGTCGAGATGTGACGACAGACTATGGCTACACCTTC; CDR3aa: CASSRDVTTDYGYTF
d_gene: -; v_gene: TRBV6-5; abundance: -; j_gene: TRBJ1-2; CDR3nt: TGTGCCAGCAGTAACCCTGGAGGGAAGAACTATGGCTACACCTTC; CDR3aa: CASSNPGGKNYGYTF
d_gene: -; v_gene: TRBV9; abundance: -; j_gene: TRBJ2-1; CDR3nt: TGTGCCAGCAGCGTAGTCTCTAGCTCCTACAATGAGCAGTTCTTC; CDR3aa: CASSVVSSSYNEQFF
d_gene: TRBD1; v_gene: TRBV14; abundance: -; j_gene: TRBJ2-3; CDR3nt: TGTGCCACCACGGGACAGGCCACAGATACGCAGTATTTT; CDR3aa: CATTGQATDTQYF
d_gene: -; v_gene: TRBV11-3; abundance: once; j_gene: TRBJ1-5; CDR3nt: TGTGCCAGCAGCTTAGTCCGGGACAAAGGACAGCCCCAGCATTTT; CDR3aa: CASSLVRDKGQPQHF
d_gene: TRBD1; v_gene: TRBV6-5; abundance: -; j_gene: TRBJ1-3; CDR3nt: TGTGCCAGCAGCCGAACAGGGGTTGGAAACACCATATATTTT; CDR3aa: CASSRTGVGNTIYF
d_gene: -; v_gene: TRBV3-1/TRBV3-2; abundance: once; j_gene: TRBJ1-3; CDR3nt: TGTGCCAGCAGCCAAGGAGATCCAAACACCATATATTTT; CDR3aa: CASSQGDPNTIYF
d_gene: -; v_gene: TRBV2; abundance: -; j_gene: TRBJ1-5; CDR3nt: TGTGCCAGCAGGGGGACACTCGCGCTAAATCAGCCCCAGCATTTT; CDR3aa: CASRGTLALNQPQHF
d_gene: -; v_gene: TRBV6-1; abundance: once; j_gene: TRBJ1-2; CDR3nt: TGTGCCAGCAGTGAAGCGGGGGCAGACCCTTATGGCTACACCTTC; CDR3aa: CASSEAGADPYGYTF
d_gene: TRBD1; v_gene: TRBV5-1; abundance: -; j_gene: TRBJ1-6; CDR3nt: TGCGCCAGCAGCCCTGGACAGGGAAGATATTCACCCCTCCACTTT; CDR3aa: CASSPGQGRYSPLHF
d_gene: TRBD1; v_gene: TRBV5-1; abundance: -; j_gene: TRBJ2-3; CDR3nt: TGCGCCAGCAGTTTGACAGGGCCAGATACGCAGTATTTT; CDR3aa: CASSLTGPDTQYF
d_gene: -; v_gene: TRBV7-9; abundance: -; j_gene: TRBJ1-1; CDR3nt: TGTGCCAGCAGCTGGGGGCAGGGTAGCCGTGATGAAGCTTTCTTT; CDR3aa: CASSWGQGSRDEAFF
d_gene: -; v_gene: TRBV3-1/TRBV3-2; abundance: -; j_gene: TRBJ1-1; CDR3nt: TGTGCCAGCAGCCTGCAGACAGGGAACACTGAAGCTTTCTTT; CDR3aa: CASSLQTGNTEAFF
d_gene: -; v_gene: TRBV24-1; abundance: -; j_gene: TRBJ1-5; CDR3nt: TGTGCCACCAGTGAGTCAGGCATAAATCAGCCCCAGCATTTT; CDR3aa: CATSESGINQPQHF
d_gene: -; v_gene: TRBV7-8; abundance: -; j_gene: TRBJ2-1; CDR3nt: TGTGCCAGCAGCTTAGGCAGGGCAGGTGAGCAGTTCTTC; CDR3aa: CASSLGRAGEQFF
d_gene: TRBD1; v_gene: TRBV14; abundance: few; j_gene: TRBJ1-3; CDR3nt: TGTGCCAGCAGCCAAGATACAGGGGCCTCTGGAAACACCATATATTTT; CDR3aa: CASSQDTGASGNTIYF
d_gene: TRBD2; v_gene: TRBV7-9; abundance: -; j_gene: TRBJ2-1; CDR3nt: TGTGCCAGCAGCTTAGGGGGACTAGCGGGAGTAGGGTCTTACAATGAGCAGTTCTTC; CDR3aa: CASSLGGLAGVGSYNEQFF
d_gene: -; v_gene: TRBV15; abundance: -; j_gene: TRBJ2-6; CDR3nt: TGTGCCACCCGGCAGAGTGGGGGACTCTCTGGGGCCAACGTCCTGACTTTC; CDR3aa: CATRQSGGLSGANVLTF